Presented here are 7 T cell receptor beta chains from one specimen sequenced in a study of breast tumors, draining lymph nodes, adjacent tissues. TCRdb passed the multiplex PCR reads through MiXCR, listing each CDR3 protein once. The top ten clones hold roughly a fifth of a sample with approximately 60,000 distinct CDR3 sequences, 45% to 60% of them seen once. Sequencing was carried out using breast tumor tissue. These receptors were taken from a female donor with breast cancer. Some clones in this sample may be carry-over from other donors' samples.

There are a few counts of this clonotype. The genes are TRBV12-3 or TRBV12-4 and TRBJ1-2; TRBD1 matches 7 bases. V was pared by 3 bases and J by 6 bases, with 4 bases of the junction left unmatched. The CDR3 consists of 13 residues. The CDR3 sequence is CASSLQGVNGYTF. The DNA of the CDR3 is TGTGCCAGCAGTTTGCAGGGGGTGAATGGCTACACCTTC.

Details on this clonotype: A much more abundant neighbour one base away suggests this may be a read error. The CDR3 region has the DNA TGCAGTGCTAGACAGAGTCCGGGTAGCGCAAACTCCTACGAGCAGTACTTC. Encoded protein: CSARQSPGSANSYEQYF. The J gene is TRBJ2-7, the V gene TRBV20-1, with D perhaps TRBD2 (5 bases). Germline V gives CDR1 DFQATT, CDR2 SNEGSKA (reference sequence). The CDR3 sequence is 17 residues long. The V end lost 2 bases, the J end lost 0 bases, and 20 bases lay between the germline ends.

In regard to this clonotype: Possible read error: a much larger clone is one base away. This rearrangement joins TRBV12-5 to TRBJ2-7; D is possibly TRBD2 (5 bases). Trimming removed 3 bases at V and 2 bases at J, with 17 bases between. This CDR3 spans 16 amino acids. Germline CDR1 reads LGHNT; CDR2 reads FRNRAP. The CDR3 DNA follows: TGTGCTAGTGGTTTCGTACCCCCTCGGAGGCCCTACGAGCAGTACTTC. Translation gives CASGFVPPRRPYEQYF.

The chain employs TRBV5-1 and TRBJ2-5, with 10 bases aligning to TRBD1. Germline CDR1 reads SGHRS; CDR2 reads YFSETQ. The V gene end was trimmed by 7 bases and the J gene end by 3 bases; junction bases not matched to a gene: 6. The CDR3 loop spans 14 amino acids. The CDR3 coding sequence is TGCGCCAGCGGGCTGGGGACAGGGGAAGAGACCCAGTACTTC. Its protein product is CASGLGTGEETQYF.

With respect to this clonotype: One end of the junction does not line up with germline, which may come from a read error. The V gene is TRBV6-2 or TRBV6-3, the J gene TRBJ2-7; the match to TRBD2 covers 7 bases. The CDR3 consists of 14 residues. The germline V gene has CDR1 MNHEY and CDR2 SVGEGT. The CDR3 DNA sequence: TGTGCCAGCAGTTGGGGGGGTAACACCGGGGAGCTGTACTTC. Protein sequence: CASSWGGNTGELYF.

The CDR3 loop reads CASSHGPQGPNSPLHF. The DNA for the CDR3 is TGTGCCAGCAGCCACGGGCCGCAGGGACCTAATTCACCCCTCCACTTT. The gene calls are TRBV7-3 and TRBJ1-6, with a weak D call TRBD1 (5 bases). CDR1 SGHTA and CDR2 FQGTGA come from the germline V gene. This CDR3 is 16 amino acids long. V gave up 5 bases and J gave up 6 bases, with 17 bases separating them.

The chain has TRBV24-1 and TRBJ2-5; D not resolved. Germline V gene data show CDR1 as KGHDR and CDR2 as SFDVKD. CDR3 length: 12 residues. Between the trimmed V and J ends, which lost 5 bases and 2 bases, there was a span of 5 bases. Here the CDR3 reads CATSALQETQYF. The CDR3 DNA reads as TGTGCCACCAGTGCCCTACAAGAGACCCAGTACTTC.